This TCR beta chain came from a study of regulatory T cells in long-lasting Graves disease. Findings of the study overall: Shared public clonotypes totalled approximately 3,000 in persistent patients, compared with 966 in new patients. With persistent disease, TRBV28, TRBJ1-2 and TRBJ2-5 were the favored segments.

In its sample, this clonotype was seen many times. The antigen is unknown. Investigators prepared the TCR beta libraries by applying iRepertoire HTBI primers and Arm-PCR of CDR3 regions. Under the authors' procedure: Detected in the samples were 55 to 65 TRBV and under 15 TRBJ segments. TCRdb re-called the multiplex PCR reads with MiXCR, one entry per CDR3 protein. The V and J calls here are based on TCRdb, not the publication. The table lists hundreds of thousands of distinct CDR3 sequences, around 15% of them singletons. The CDR3 is 14 residues long. Germline-derived CDR1 and CDR2 are DFQATT and SNEGSKA (reference sequence). After removal of 5 bases from V and 5 bases from J, the junction contained 9 bases not matched to a gene. Described time point: newly diagnosed GD, antithyroid drugs for less than 3 months. Isolated PBMC RNA provided the starting material for the TCR library.

The input for sequencing was peripheral blood mononuclear cells (PBMCs), taken at new diagnosis, from a patient treated with antithyroid drugs. The V call is TRBV20-1, the J call TRBJ2-5; 9 nucleotides align to TRBD2. The TCR originated in a female donor with Graves disease. CDR3 in amino acids: CSAPQSSGGETQYF. The CDR3 coding sequence is TGCAGTGCTCCTCAGAGTAGCGGGGGCGAGACCCAGTACTTC.